This paragraph covers one T cell receptor beta chain sequence. This clone was seen only a few times. There is no known antigen for this receptor. Nothing much larger sits one base from this clone, and base qualities are not available. The trial excluded patients who had a history of autoimmune disease or were on systemic immunosuppression. Peripheral blood for TCR sequencing was collected from all dose cohorts at baseline, on cycle 4 day 1, and on cycle 7 day 1. Samples came from an open-label, multicenter, first-in-human phase I dose-escalation trial of ivuxolimab. Adults with locally advanced or metastatic melanoma, renal cell, hepatocellular, or head and neck squamous cell carcinoma were enrolled in the trial. CD4+ and CD8+ T cells were sorted separately from peripheral blood before TCR sequencing. To sequence the TCRbeta CDR3 region, genomic DNA was isolated from the sorted cells. The immunoSEQ Assay was used for sequencing of TCRbeta CDR3 regions. Sourced from immuneACCESS, this table was stored by TCRdb with only in-frame sequences that have V and J called. A share of the clones is absent; for the studies checked, an unresolved V gene accounts for under half, and the remainder has no known explanation. A total of around 80,000 clones appear in this sample, more than 85% of them only once. The leading ten clones occupy over 0.9% of the sample.

This sample is drawn from a study of OX40 agonist ivuxolimab in advanced cancers. Background for the entire study: Ivuxolimab was an agonistic, fully human IgG2 monoclonal antibody directed against OX40 (CD134), a costimulatory receptor. Intravenous ivuxolimab was administered to patients every 2 weeks at six dose levels: 0.01, 0.1, 0.3, 1.5, 3 and 10 mg/kg. Three dose-escalation patients achieved partial responses, one with hepatocellular carcinoma and two with cutaneous melanoma. Of the roughly 52 dose-escalation patients, hepatocellular carcinoma was present in approximately 20, melanoma in around 15, renal cell carcinoma in 9 and head and neck cancer in 9. The purpose of peripheral TCRbeta sequencing was to test whether ivuxolimab changed TCR sequence diversity and led to clonal T-cell expansion. The paper covers the monotherapy dose-escalation part of the phase I ivuxolimab trial, which included N = 52 patients. In the dose-escalation cohort, more than 80% of patients were male, and the mean age was 60 years with a range of 23 to 79. Prior anti-PD-1, anti-PD-L1 or anti-CTLA-4 therapy was permitted, and approximately 41% of dose-escalation patients had received checkpoint inhibitors. What the work shows at the level of the full study, not this receptor alone: Low levels of normalized T-cell clonal expansion were also seen in some patients who did not respond. Clonal expansion of both CD4+ and CD8+ blood T cells was observed from baseline to week 6 at doses 0.1 to 3.0 mg/kg. After ivuxolimab, CD8+ T cells had more expanded clones than CD4+ T cells on average. Antigen specificity was not determined for the clonally expanded peripheral T cells. In the 0.1-3.0 mg/kg groups, partial responders had among the lowest normalized peripheral clonal expansion, particularly in CD8+ T cells.

For CDR1 and CDR2, the germline V gene lists SGHTA and FQGTGA. Taken from cysteine to phenylalanine, the CDR3 has 13 residues. CDR3 DNA is the only sequence kept; it has 39 bases, read in frame from the first base. Trimming at the junction amounts to 1 base on V and 6 bases on J, and the germline ends lie 10 bases apart. This chain is built from TRBV7-3 and TRBJ2-7, with no D gene named confidently. Sequenced here: CD4+ or CD8+ T cells sorted from blood, sampled in a trial of the OX40 agonist ivuxolimab. This sequence originates from an adult with an advanced solid tumor such as melanoma, head and neck, liver or kidney cancer. The DNA sequence reads TGTGCCAGCAGCTTAAGTAGTGATCGCGAGCAGTACTTC. The encoded protein is CASSLSSDREQYF.